This is a list of T cell receptor beta chains from one sample in a study of T cell repertoires in cytomegalovirus infection. TCRdb analysed the reads with MiXCR anew, one entry per CDR3 protein. The sample contains a few hundred thousand distinct CDR3 sequences, roughly a fifth of which appear only once. No antigen has been identified for these receptors. The specimen was cultured PBMCs, collected from culture after CMV antigen stimulation. These receptor sequences come from a human donor in good health (CMV status not recorded). Some clones in this sample may be carry-over from other donors' samples. Each CDR3 is given with its conserved first and last residue. The D gene is left open where the match is weak. Size tells how often a clone was seen (once, few, many) or the class of an expanded clone, and some rows leave it out.

V gene	D gene	J gene	clone size	CDR3 protein	CDR3 DNA
TRBV19	TRBD1	TRBJ1-1	many	CASSGQGRTEAFF	TGTGCCAGTAGCGGACAGGGTCGTACTGAAGCTTTCTTT
TRBV7-2	.	TRBJ1-1	many	CASSSTRGTF	TGTGCCAGCAGCTCAACTAGGGGAACCTTT
TRBV6-5	TRBD2	TRBJ2-7	few	CASSSTSGSSYEQYF	TGTGCCAGCAGTTCTACTAGCGGGAGCTCCTACGAGCAGTACTTC
TRBV7-9	.	TRBJ1-1	many	CASSLGEWNTEAFF	TGTGCCAGCAGCTTAGGGGAGTGGAACACTGAAGCTTTCTTT
TRBV7-2	.	TRBJ1-2	many	CASSFFDKSGGYTF	TGTGCCAGCAGCTTCTTTGACAAGAGCGGGGGCTACACCTTC
TRBV2	.	TRBJ1-5	.	CASIEARGQPQHF	TGTGCCAGCATCGAGGCCCGGGGTCAGCCCCAGCATTTT
TRBV6-1	.	TRBJ1-5	many	CASRNVRGNQPQHF	TGTGCCAGCCGTAACGTCAGGGGAAATCAGCCCCAGCATTTT
TRBV30	.	TRBJ2-7	.	CAWGSGDPRYEQYF	TGTGCCTGGGGCTCCGGGGATCCGAGGTACGAGCAGTACTTC
TRBV7-6	TRBD2	TRBJ2-1	.	CASSLAGTSGISEQFF	TGTGCCAGCAGCTTAGCCGGGACTAGCGGGATTAGTGAGCAGTTCTTC
TRBV10-3	TRBD2	TRBJ2-3	.	CAISGPGGDTQYF	TGTGCCATCAGTGGCCCGGGGGGAGATACGCAGTATTTT
TRBV4-3	TRBD2	TRBJ2-3	.	CASSRQREPGDTQYF	TGCGCCAGCAGCCGCCAGCGGGAGCCCGGAGATACGCAGTATTTT
TRBV19	.	TRBJ2-3	many	CASSISSEAQYF	TGTGCCAGTAGTATCTCTAGCGAGGCGCAGTATTTT
TRBV7-9	TRBD1	TRBJ1-3	many	CASSFLSTGGPMNF	TGTGCCAGCAGCTTTCTCTCTACAGGGGGCCCCATGAATTTT
TRBV12-3/TRBV12-4	.	TRBJ1-1	many	CASSLAGGITEAFF	TGTGCCAGCAGTTTAGCAGGGGGAATTACTGAAGCTTTCTTT
TRBV6-1	TRBD2	TRBJ2-1	.	CASSEGSGRGKNEQFF	TGTGCCAGCAGTGAAGGCTCCGGGAGGGGGAAAAATGAGCAGTTCTTC
TRBV19	.	TRBJ2-2	many	CASSRARQVHTGELFF	TGTGCCAGTAGTAGAGCCAGACAGGTTCACACCGGGGAGCTGTTTTTT
TRBV7-2	.	TRBJ2-7	many	CASSSAYEQYF	TGTGCCAGCAGCTCGGCCTACGAGCAGTACTTC